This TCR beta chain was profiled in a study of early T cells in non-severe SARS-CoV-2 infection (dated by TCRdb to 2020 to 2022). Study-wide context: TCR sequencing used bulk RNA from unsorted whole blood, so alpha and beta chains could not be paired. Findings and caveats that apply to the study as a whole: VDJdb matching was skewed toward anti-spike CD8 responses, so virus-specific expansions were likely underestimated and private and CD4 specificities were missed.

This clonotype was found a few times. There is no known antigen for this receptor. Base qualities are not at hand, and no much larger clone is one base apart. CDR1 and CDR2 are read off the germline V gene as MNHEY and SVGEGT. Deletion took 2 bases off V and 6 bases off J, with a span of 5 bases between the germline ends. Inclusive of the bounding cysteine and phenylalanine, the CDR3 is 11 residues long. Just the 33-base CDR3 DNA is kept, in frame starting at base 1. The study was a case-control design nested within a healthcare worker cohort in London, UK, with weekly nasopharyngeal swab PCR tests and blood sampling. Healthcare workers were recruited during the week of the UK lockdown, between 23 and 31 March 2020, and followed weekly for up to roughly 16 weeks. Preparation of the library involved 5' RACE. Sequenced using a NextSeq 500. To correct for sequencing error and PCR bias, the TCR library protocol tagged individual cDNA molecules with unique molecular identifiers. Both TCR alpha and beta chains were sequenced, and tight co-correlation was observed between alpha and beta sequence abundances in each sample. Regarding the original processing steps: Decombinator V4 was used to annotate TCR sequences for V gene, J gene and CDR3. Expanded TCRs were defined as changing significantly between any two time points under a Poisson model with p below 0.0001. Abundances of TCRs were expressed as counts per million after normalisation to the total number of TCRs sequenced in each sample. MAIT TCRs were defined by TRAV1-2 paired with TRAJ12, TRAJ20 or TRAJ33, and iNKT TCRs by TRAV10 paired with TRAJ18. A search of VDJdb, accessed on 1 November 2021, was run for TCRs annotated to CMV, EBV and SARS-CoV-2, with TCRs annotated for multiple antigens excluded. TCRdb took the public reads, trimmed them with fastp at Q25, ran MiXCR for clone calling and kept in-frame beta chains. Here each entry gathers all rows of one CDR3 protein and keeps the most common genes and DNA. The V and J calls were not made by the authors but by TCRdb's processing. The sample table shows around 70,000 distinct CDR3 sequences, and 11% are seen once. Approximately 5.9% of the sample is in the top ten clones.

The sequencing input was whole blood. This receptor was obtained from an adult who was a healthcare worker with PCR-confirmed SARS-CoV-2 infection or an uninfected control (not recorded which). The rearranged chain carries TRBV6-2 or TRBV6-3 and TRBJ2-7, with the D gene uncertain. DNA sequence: TGTGCCAGCAGTTACAGGGTCGAGCAGTACTTC. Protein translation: CASSYRVEQYF.